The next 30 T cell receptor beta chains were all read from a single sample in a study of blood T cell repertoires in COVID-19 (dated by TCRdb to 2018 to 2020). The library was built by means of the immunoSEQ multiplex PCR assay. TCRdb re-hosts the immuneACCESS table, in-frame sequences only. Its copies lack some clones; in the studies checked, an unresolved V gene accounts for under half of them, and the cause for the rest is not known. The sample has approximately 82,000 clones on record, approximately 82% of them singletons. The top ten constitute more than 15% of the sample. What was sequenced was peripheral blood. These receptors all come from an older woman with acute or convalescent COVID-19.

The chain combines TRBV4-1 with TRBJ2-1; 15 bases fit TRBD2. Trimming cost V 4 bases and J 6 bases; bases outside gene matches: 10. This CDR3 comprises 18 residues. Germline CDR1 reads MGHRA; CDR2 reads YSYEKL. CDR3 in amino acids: CASSLGYLGLAGGNEQFF. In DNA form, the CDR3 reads TGCGCCAGCAGCCTCGGATACCTGGGACTAGCGGGAGGCAATGAGCAGTTCTTC.

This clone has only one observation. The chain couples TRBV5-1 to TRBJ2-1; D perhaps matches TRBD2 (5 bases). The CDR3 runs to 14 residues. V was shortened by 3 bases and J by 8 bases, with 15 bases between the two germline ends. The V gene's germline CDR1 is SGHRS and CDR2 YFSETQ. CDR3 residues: CASSSTDPGDEQFF. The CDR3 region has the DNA TGCGCCAGCAGCTCCACGGACCCCGGGGATGAGCAGTTCTTC. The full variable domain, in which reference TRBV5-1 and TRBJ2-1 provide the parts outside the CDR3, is KAGVTQTPRYLIKTRGQQVTLSCSPISGHRSVSWYQQTPGQGLQFLFEYFSETQRNKGNFPGRFSGRQFSNSRSEMNVSTLELGDSALYLCASSSTDPGDEQFFGPGTRLTVL.

CDR3 loop: CASSLMSEQYF. The CDR3, as DNA: TGTGCCAGCAGTTTGATGAGCGAGCAGTACTTC. V usage is TRBV12-3 or TRBV12-4 and J usage is TRBJ2-7, with unresolved D. V was trimmed by 3 bases and J by 6 bases, leaving 6 bases between them. This CDR3 is built from 11 residues.

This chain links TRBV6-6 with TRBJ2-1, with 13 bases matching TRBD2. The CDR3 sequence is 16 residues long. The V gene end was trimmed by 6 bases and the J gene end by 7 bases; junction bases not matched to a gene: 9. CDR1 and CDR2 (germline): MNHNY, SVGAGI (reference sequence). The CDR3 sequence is CASSRRGLAGWNEQFF. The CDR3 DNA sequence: TGTGCCAGCAGCCGACGGGGACTAGCGGGGTGGAATGAGCAGTTCTTC.

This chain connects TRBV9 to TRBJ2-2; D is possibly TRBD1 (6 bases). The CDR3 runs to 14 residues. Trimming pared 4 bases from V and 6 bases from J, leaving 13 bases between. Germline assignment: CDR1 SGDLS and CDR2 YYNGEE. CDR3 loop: CASSTLQGPGELFF. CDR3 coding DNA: TGTGCCAGCAGCACATTACAGGGCCCCGGGGAGCTGTTTTTT.

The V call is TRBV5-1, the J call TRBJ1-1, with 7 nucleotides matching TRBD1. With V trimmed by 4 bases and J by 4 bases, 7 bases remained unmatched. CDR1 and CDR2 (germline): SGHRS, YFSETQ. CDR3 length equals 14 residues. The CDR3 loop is CASSTPTGTTEAFF. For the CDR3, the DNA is TGCGCCAGCAGCACGCCGACAGGGACCACTGAAGCTTTCTTT.

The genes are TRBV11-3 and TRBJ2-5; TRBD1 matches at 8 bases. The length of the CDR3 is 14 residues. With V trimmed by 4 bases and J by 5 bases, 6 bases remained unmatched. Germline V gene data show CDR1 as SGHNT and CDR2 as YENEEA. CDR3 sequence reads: CASSSGQEYETQYF. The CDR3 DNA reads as TGTGCCAGCAGCTCGGGACAGGAATATGAGACCCAGTACTTC. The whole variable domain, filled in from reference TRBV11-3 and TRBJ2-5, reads EAGVVQSPRYKIIEKKQPVAFWCNPISGHNTLYWYLQNLGQGPELLIRYENEEAVDDSQLPKDRFSAERLKGVDSTLKIQPAELGDSAVYLCASSSGQEYETQYFGPGTRLLVL.

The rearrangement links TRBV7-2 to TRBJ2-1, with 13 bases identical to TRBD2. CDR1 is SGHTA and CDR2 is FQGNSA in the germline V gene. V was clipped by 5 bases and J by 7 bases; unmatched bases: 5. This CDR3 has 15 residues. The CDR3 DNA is TGTGCCAGCAGCACACTAGCGGGAGGGTGGAATGAGCAGTTCTTC. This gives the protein CASSTLAGGWNEQFF.

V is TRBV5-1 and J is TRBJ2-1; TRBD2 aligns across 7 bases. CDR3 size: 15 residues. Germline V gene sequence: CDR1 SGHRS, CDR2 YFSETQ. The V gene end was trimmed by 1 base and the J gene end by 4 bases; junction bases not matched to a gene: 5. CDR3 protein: CASSLSGVGYNEQFF. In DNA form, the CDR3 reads TGCGCCAGCAGCTTGAGCGGGGTCGGGTACAATGAGCAGTTCTTC.

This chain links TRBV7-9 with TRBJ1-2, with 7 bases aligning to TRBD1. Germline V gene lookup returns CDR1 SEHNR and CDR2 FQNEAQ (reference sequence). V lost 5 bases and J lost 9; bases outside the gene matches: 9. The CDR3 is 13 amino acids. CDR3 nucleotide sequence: TGTGCCAGCAGCCAACCGACAGGGTTTCGCTACACCTTC. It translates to CASSQPTGFRYTF.

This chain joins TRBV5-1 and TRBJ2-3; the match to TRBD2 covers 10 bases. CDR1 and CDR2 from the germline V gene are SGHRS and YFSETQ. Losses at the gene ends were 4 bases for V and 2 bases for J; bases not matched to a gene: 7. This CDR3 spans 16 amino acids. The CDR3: CASSPGLAETTDTQYF. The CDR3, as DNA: TGCGCCAGCAGCCCTGGACTAGCGGAGACCACAGATACGCAGTATTTT.

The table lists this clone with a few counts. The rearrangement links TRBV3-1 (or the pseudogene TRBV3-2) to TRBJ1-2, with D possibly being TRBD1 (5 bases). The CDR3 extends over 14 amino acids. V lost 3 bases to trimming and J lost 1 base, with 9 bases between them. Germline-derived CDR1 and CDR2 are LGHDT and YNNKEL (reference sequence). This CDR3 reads CASSQGGVNYGYTF. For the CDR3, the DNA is TGTGCCAGCAGCCAGGGGGGAGTTAACTATGGCTACACCTTC.

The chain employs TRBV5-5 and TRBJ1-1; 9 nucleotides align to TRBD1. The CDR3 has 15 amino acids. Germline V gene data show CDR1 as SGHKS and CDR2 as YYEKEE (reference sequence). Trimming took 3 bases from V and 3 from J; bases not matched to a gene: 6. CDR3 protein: CASSSLTGGDTEAFF. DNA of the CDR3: TGTGCCAGCAGCTCATTGACAGGGGGGGACACTGAAGCTTTCTTT.

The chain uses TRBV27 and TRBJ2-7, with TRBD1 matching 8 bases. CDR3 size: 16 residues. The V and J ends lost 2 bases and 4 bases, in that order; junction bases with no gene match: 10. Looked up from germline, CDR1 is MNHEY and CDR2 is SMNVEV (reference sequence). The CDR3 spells CASSLVGQGAYYEQYF. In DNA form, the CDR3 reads TGTGCCAGCAGTTTAGTCGGACAGGGAGCGTATTACGAGCAGTACTTC.

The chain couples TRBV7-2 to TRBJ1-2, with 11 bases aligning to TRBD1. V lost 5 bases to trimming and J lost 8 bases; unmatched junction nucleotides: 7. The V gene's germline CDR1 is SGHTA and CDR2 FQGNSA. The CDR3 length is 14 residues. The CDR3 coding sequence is TGTGCCAGCAGCCTAGGACAGGGGGCGGACGGCTACACCTTC. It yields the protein CASSLGQGADGYTF.

The DNA for the CDR3 is TGTGCCAGCAGCCAAGACAGGGGGGTCACAGATACGCAGTATTTT. This codes for CASSQDRGVTDTQYF. The chain is built from TRBV7-9 and TRBJ2-3; 9 positions match TRBD1. The CDR3 is 15 residues long. From germline, CDR1 is SEHNR and CDR2 FQNEAQ (reference sequence). The trim removed 5 bases at V and 2 bases at J, leaving 5 bases unmatched.

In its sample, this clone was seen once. The CDR3 protein is CASSLDRAPLGNTIYF. For the CDR3, the DNA is TGTGCCAGCAGTCTCGACAGGGCCCCACTCGGAAACACCATATATTTT. V is TRBV6-6 and J is TRBJ1-3; TRBD1 agrees at 7 bases. Germline V gene lookup returns CDR1 MNHNY and CDR2 SVGAGI (reference sequence). The CDR3 sequence is 16 residues long. V lost 5 bases, J lost 4 bases, and 11 bases stayed unmatched.

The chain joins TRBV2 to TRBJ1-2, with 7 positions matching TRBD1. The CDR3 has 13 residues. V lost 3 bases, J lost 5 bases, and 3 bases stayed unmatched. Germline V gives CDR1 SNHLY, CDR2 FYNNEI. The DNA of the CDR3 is TGTGCCAGCAGTGAGCCGACAGGGTATGGCTACACCTTC. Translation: CASSEPTGYGYTF. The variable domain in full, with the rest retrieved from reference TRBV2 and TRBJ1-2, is EPEVTQTPSHQVTQMGQEVILRCVPISNHLYFYWYRQILGQKVEFLVSFYNNEISEKSEIFDDQFSVERPDGSNFTLKIRSTKLEDSAMYFCASSEPTGYGYTFGSGTRLTVV.

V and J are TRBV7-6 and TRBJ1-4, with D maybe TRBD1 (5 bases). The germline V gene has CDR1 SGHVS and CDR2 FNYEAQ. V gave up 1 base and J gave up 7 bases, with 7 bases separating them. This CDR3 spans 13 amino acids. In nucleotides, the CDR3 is TGTGCCAGCAGCTTAGTGGGGCGTGAAAAACTGTTTTTT. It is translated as CASSLVGREKLFF.

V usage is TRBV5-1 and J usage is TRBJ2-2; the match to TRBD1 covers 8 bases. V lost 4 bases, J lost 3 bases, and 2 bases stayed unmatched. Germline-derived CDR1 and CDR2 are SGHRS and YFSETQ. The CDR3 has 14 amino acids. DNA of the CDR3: TGCGCCAGCAGCCCGGGACAGGACACCGGGGAGCTGTTTTTT. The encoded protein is CASSPGQDTGELFF.

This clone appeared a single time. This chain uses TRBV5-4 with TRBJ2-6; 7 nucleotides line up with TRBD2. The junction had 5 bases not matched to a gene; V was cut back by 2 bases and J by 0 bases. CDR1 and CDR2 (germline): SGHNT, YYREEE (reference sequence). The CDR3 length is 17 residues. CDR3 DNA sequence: TGTGCCAGCAGCTTCGGGGGGAGGGGCTCTGGGGCCAACGTCCTGACTTTC. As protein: CASSFGGRGSGANVLTF.

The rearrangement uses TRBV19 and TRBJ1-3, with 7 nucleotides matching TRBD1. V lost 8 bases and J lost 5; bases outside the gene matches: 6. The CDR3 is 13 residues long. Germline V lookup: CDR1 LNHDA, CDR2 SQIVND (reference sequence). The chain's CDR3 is CASQNRGRNTIYF. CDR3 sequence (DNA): TGTGCCAGTCAAAACAGGGGTCGAAACACCATATATTTT. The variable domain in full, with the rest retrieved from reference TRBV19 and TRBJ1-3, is DGGITQSPKYLFRKEGQNVTLSCEQNLNHDAMYWYRQDPGQGLRLIYYSQIVNDFQKGDIAEGYSVSREKKESFPLTVTSAQKNPTAFYLCASQNRGRNTIYFGEGSWLTVV.

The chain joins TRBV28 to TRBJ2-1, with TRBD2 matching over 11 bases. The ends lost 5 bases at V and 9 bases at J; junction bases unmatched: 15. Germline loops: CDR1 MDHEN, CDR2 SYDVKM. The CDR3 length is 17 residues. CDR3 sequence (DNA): TGTGCCAGCAGTAAAAGGGGACTAGCGGTACACCTCGGTGAGCAGTTCTTC. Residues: CASSKRGLAVHLGEQFF.

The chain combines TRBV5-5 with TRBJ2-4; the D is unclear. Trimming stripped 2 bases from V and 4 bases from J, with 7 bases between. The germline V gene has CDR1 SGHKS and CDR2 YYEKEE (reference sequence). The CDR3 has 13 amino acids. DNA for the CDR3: TGTGCCAGCAGCTTTGCAGGAAAAAACATTCAGTACTTC. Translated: CASSFAGKNIQYF.

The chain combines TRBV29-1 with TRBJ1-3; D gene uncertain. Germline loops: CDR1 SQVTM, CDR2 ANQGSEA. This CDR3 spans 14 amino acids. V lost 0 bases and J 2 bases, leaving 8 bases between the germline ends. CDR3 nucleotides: TGCAGCGTTGAAGATGTTACAGCTGGAAACACCATATATTTT. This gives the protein CSVEDVTAGNTIYF.

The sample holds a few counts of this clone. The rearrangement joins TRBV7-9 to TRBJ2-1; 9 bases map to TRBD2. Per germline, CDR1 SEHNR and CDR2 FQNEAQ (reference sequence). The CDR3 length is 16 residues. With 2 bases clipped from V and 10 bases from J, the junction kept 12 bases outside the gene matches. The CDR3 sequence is CASSLSTAAGGGEQFF. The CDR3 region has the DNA TGTGCCAGCAGCTTAAGCACTGCGGCGGGAGGGGGAGAGCAGTTCTTC. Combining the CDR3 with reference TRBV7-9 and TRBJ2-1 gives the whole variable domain DTGVSQNPRHKITKRGQNVTFRCDPISEHNRLYWYRQTLGQGPEFLTYFQNEAQLEKSRLLSDRFSAERPKGSFSTLEIQRTEQGDSAMYLCASSLSTAAGGGEQFFGPGTRLTVL.

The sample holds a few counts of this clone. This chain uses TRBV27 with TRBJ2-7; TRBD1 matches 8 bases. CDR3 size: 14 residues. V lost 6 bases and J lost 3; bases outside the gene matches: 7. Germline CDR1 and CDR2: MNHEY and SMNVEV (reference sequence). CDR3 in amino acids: CASRQTGAFYEQYF. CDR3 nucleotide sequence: TGTGCCAGCAGACAGACAGGGGCTTTCTACGAGCAGTACTTC.

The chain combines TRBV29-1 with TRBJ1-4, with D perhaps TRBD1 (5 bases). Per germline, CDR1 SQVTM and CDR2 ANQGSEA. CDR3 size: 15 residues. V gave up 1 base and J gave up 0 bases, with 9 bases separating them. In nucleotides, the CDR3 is TGCAGCGTTGAAGTGGGGGGGGCAACTAATGAAAAACTGTTTTTT. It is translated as CSVEVGGATNEKLFF.

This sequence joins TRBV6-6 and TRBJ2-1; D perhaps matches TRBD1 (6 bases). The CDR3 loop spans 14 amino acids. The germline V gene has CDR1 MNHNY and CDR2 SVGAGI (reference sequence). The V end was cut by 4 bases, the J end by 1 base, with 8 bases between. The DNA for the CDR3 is TGTGCCAGCAGTTTCAGGGGATCCTACAATGAGCAGTTCTTC. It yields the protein CASSFRGSYNEQFF.

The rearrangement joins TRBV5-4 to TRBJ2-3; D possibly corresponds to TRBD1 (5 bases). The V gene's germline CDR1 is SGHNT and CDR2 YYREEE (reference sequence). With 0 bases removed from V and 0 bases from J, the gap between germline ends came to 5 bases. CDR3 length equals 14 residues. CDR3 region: CASSLGTSTDTQYF. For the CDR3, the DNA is TGTGCCAGCAGCTTGGGGACAAGCACAGATACGCAGTATTTT.